This T cell receptor (beta chain) is from a study of blood T cell repertoires in COVID-19. Whole-study context: Researchers got acute and convalescent COVID-19 samples from the United States, Italy and Spain. Sources were T cells, B-cell-depleted T cells, or PBMCs; the material itself was cDNA or gDNA.

Those who participated ranged in age from about 18 to 89 years and resided in about two dozen US areas. Cohort assignment relied on participant-reported clinical history. Using immunoSEQ multiplex PCR, the repertoire was profiled, and TCRdb retains in-frame clones only, with some absent. The sample has a few hundred thousand clones; around 80% are singletons. CDR1 is MNHNS and CDR2 is SASEGT in the germline V gene. Trimming cost V 2 bases and J 1 base, with 5 bases left between them. The CDR3 consists of 14 residues. This clone has more than one count but fewer than ten. This TCR derives from a woman in her thirties or forties with acute COVID-19. The chain links TRBV6-1 to TRBJ2-2; no reliable D call. Sequenced sample: PBMCs or T cells enriched from blood (not recorded which). CDR3: CASSEPGNTGELFF. CDR3 DNA: TGTGCCAGCAGTGAACCAGGGAACACCGGGGAGCTGTTTTTT.